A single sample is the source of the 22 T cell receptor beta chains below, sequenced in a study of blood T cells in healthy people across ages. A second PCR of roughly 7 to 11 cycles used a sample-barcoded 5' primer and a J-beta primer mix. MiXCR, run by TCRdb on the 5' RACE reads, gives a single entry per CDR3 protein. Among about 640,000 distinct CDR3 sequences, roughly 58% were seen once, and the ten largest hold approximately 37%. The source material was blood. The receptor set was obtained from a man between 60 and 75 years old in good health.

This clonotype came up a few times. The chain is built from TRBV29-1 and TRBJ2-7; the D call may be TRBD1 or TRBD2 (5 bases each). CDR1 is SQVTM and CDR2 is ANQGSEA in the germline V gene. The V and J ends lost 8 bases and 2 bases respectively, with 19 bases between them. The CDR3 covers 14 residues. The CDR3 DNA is TGCAGCATAATAGTCCCTCTGGGGGCCTACGAGCAGTACTTC. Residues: CSIIVPLGAYEQYF.

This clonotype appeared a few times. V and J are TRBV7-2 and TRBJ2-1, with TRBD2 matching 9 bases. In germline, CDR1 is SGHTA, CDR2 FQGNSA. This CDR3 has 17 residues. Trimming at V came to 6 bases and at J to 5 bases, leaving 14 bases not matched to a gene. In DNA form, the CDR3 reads TGTGCCAGCAGGCTAGATTCCCTAGCGGGGCCAAACAATGAGCAGTTCTTC. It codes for CASRLDSLAGPNNEQFF.

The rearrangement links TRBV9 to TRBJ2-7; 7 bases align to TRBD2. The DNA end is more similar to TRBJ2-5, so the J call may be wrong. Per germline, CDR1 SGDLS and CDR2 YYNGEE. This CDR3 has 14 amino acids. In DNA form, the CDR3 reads TGTGCCAGCAGCGTAGCGGACGGGGGGGAGACCCAGTACTTC. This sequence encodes CASSVADGGETQYF.

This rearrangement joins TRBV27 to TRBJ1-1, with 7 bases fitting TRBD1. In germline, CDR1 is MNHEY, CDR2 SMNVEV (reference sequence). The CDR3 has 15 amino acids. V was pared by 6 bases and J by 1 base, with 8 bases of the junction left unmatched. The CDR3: CASRQEWTGNTEAFF. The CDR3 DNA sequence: TGTGCCAGCAGACAGGAATGGACAGGGAACACTGAAGCTTTCTTT.

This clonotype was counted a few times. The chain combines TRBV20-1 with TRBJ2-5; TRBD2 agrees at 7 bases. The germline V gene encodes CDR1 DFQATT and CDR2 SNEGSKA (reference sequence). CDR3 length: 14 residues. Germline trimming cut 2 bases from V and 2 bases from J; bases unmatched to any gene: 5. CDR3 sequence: CSARTQRGQETQYF. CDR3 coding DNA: TGCAGTGCTAGAACTCAGCGGGGTCAAGAGACCCAGTACTTC.

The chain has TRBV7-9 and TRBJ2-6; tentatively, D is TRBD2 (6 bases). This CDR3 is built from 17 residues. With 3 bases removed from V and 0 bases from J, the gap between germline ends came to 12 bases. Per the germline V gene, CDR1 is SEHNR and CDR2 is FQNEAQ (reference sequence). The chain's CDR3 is CASSLGGLISGANVLTF. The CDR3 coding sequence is TGTGCCAGCAGCTTGGGGGGTCTTATCTCTGGGGCCAACGTCCTGACTTTC.

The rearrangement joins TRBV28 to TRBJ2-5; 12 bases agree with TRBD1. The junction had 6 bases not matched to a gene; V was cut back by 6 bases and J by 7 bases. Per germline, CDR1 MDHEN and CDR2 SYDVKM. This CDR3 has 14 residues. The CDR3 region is CASSGTGGTGTQYF. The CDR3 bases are TGTGCCAGCAGCGGGACAGGGGGCACTGGGACCCAGTACTTC.

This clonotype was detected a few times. CDR3 protein: CASSVDRVYQPQHF. The CDR3 coding sequence is TGTGCCAGTAGCGTGGACAGGGTGTATCAGCCCCAGCATTTT. This chain uses TRBV2 with TRBJ1-5; 8 positions match TRBD1. Germline CDR1 and CDR2: SNHLY and FYNNEI. This CDR3 has 14 residues. Trimming removed 9 bases from V and 5 bases from J; junction bases left unmatched: 9.

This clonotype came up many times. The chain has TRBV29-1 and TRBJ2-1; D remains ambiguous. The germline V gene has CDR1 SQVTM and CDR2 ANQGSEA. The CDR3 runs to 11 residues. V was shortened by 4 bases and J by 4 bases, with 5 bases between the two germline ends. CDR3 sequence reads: CSVGQYNEQFF. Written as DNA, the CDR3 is TGCAGCGTTGGTCAGTACAATGAGCAGTTCTTC.

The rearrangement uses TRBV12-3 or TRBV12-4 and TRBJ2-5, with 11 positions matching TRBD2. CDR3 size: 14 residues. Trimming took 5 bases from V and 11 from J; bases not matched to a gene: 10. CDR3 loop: CASSVSGGAEEQYF. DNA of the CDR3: TGTGCCAGCAGTGTTAGCGGGGGGGCTGAGGAGCAGTACTTC.

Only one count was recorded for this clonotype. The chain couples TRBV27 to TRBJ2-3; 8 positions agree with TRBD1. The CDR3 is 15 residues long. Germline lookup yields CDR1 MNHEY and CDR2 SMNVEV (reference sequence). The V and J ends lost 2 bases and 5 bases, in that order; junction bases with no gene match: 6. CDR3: CASSLGRGRGDTQYF. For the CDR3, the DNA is TGTGCCAGCAGTTTAGGCAGGGGGCGAGGAGATACGCAGTATTTT.

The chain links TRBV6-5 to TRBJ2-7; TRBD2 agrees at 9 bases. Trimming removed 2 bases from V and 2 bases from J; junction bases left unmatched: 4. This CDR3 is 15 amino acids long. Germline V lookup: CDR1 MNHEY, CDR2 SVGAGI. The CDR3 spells CASSYTAGGPYEQYF. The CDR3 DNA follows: TGTGCCAGCAGTTACACAGCGGGGGGCCCCTACGAGCAGTACTTC.

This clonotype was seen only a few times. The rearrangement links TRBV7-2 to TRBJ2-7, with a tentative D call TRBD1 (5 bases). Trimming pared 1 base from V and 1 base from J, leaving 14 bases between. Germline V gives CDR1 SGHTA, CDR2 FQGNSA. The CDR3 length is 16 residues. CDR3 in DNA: TGTGCCAGCAGCTTAGTCGCAGGGAAGGGGTCCTACGAGCAGTACTTC. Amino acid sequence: CASSLVAGKGSYEQYF.

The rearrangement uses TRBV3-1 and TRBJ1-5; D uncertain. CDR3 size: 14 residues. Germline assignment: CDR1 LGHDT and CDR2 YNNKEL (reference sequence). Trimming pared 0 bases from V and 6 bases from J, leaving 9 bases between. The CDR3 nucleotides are TGTGCCAGCAGCCAAGATTCCTGGACTCAGCCCCAGCATTTT. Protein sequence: CASSQDSWTQPQHF.

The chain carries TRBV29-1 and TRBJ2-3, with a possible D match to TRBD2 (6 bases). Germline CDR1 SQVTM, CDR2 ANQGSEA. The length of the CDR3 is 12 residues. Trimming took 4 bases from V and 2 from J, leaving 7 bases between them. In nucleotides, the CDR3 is TGCAGCGTTGGGAGGGCCACAGATACGCAGTATTTT. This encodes CSVGRATDTQYF.

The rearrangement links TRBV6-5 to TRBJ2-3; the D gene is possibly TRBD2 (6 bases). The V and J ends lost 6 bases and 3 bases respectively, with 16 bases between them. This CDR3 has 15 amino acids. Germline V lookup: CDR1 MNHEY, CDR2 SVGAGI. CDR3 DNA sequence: TGTGCCAGCAGCCCCGGGGGTGGTCGAACAGATACGCAGTATTTT. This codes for CASSPGGGRTDTQYF.

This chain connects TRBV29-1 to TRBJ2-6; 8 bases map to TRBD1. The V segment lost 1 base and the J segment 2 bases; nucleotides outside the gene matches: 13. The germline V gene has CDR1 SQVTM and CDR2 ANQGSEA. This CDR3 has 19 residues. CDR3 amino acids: CSVEVRQGTAVPGANVLTF. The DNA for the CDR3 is TGCAGCGTTGAAGTCCGACAGGGGACGGCGGTCCCTGGGGCCAACGTCCTGACTTTC.

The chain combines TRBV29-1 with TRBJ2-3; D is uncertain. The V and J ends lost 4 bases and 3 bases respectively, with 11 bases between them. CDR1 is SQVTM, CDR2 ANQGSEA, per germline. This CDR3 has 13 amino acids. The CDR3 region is CSVAVSITDTQYF. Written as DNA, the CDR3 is TGCAGCGTTGCGGTTAGTATAACAGATACGCAGTATTTT.

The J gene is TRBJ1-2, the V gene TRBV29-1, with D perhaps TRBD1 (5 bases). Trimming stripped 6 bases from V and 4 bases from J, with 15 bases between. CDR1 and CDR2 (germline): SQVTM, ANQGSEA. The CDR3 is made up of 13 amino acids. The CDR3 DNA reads TGCAGCGTCGACGGGGGATCCTTCTATGGCTACACCTTC. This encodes CSVDGGSFYGYTF.

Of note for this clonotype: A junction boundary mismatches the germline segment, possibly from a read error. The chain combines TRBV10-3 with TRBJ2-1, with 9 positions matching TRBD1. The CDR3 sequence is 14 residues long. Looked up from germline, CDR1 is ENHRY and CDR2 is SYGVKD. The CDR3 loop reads CTIMGQGSYNEQFF. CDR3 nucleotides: TGTACCATCATGGGACAGGGCTCCTACAATGAGCAGTTCTTC.

Here the CDR3 DNA reads TGTGCCAGCAGCTTAGTACTAGCGGGGGGAGAAGAGCAGTTCTTC. Residues: CASSLVLAGGEEQFF. The chain links TRBV7-2 to TRBJ2-1; 12 bases are a match to TRBD2. Germline lookup yields CDR1 SGHTA and CDR2 FQGNSA. The junction had 5 bases not matched to a gene; V was cut back by 1 base and J by 10 bases. This CDR3 has 15 amino acids.

As DNA, the CDR3 is TGCAGCGTTGAAGCTGGACAGGGCGTCGGAGGCTACACCTTC. Amino acid sequence: CSVEAGQGVGGYTF. The rearrangement links TRBV29-1 to TRBJ1-2, with 8 bases fitting TRBD1. The CDR3 contains 14 residues. CDR1 and CDR2 from the germline V gene are SQVTM and ANQGSEA. V shed 1 base, J shed 8 bases, and the junction held 9 bases outside the gene matches.